The clone carrying this T cell receptor (beta chain) appeared once. Researchers ran the PCR with 60 Vbeta and 13 Jbeta primers. The table came from immunoSEQ multiplex PCR; TCRdb's copy has only in-frame clones and leaves some out. In the table there are around 170,000 clones, around 83% of which are singletons. These data belong to a study of cytomegalovirus exposure and HLA in healthy donors. The V gene's germline CDR1 is WSHSY and CDR2 SAAADI. V shed 6 bases, J shed 4 bases, and the junction held 12 bases outside the gene matches. The CDR3 is 16 amino acids. Sample: PBMCs. This chain links TRBV10-2 with TRBJ2-3, with TRBD1 matching 8 bases. This TCR derives from a woman under 30 in good health and CMV-seronegative. The CDR3 region has the DNA TGCGCCAGCAGGGAACAGGGGGTCCCAGTTCCAGATACGCAGTATTTT. This sequence encodes CASREQGVPVPDTQYF.